Sequencing of this TCR beta chain was carried out in a study of cytomegalovirus exposure and HLA in healthy donors. Points from the study as a whole: It was reported that the classifier diagnosed cytomegalovirus status with high specificity and sensitivity in both the original and validation cohorts.

In germline, CDR1 is SGHNT, CDR2 YYREEE (reference sequence). There are 16 residues in the CDR3. About this clone: Its antigen is currently unknown. Its ends do not fully match the called genes, so a read error is possible.

Researchers ran the PCR with 60 Vbeta and 13 Jbeta primers. Produced via immunoSEQ multiplex PCR; TCRdb's table is partial and in-frame only. The table lists approximately 190,000 clones, around 80% of them singletons. This chain uses TRBV5-4 with TRBJ1-3; 8 bases agree with TRBD1. The sequence was obtained from a man aged 40-49 years in good health and CMV-seropositive. Sequences were obtained from PBMCs. CDR3 in DNA: TGTGCCAGCAGCTTACAGGGGGAAGTTTCCGGAAACGCCATATATTTT. Translating it yields CASSLQGEVSGNAIYF.